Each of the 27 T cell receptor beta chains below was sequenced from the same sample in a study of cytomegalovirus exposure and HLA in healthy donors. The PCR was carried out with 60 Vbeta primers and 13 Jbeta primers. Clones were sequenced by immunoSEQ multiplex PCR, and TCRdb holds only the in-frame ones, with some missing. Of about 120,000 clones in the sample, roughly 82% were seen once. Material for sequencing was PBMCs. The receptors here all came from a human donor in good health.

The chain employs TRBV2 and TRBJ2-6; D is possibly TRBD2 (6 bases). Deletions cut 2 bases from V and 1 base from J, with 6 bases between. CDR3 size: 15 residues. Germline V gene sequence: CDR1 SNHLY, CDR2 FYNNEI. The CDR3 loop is CASSERGSGANVLTF. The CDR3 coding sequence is TGTGCCAGCAGTGAACGGGGGTCTGGGGCCAACGTCCTGACTTTC. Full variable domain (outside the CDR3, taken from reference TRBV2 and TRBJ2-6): EPEVTQTPSHQVTQMGQEVILRCVPISNHLYFYWYRQILGQKVEFLVSFYNNEISEKSEIFDDQFSVERPDGSNFTLKIRSTKLEDSAMYFCASSERGSGANVLTFGAGSRLTVL.

In DNA, the CDR3 is TGCGCCAGCAGCTTGGCGGCTAGCGGGAGTTACGAGCAGTACTTC. Protein sequence: CASSLAASGSYEQYF. The chain recombines TRBV5-1 with TRBJ2-7, with 10 bases aligning to TRBD2. The germline gives CDR1 SGHRS, CDR2 YFSETQ. V gave up 0 bases and J gave up 4 bases; unmatched junction bases: 4. This CDR3 region has 15 residues.

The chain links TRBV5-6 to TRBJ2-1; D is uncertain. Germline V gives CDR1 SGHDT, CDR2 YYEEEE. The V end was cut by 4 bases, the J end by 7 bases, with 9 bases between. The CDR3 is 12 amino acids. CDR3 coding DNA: TGTGCCAGCAGCCCGGGTGGGAATGAGCAGTTCTTC. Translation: CASSPGGNEQFF.

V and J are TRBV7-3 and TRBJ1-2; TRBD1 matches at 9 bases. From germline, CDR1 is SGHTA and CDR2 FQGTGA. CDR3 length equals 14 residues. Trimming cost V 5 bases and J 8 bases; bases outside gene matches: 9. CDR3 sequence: CASSRGQGDGGYTF. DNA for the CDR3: TGTGCCAGCAGCAGGGGACAGGGAGATGGCGGCTACACCTTC. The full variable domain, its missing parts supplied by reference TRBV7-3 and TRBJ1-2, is GAGVSQTPSNKVTEKGKYVELRCDPISGHTALYWYRQSLGQGPEFLIYFQGTGAADDSGLPNDRFFAVRPEGSVSTLKIQRTERGDSAVYLCASSRGQGDGGYTFGSGTRLTVV.

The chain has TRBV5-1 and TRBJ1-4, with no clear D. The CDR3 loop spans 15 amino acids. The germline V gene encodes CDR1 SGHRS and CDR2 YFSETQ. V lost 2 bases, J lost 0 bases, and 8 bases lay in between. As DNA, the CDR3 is TGCGCCAGCAGCTTAACGGGATCAACTAATGAAAAACTGTTTTTT. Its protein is CASSLTGSTNEKLFF. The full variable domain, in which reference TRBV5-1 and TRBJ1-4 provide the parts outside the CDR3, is KAGVTQTPRYLIKTRGQQVTLSCSPISGHRSVSWYQQTPGQGLQFLFEYFSETQRNKGNFPGRFSGRQFSNSRSEMNVSTLELGDSALYLCASSLTGSTNEKLFFGSGTQLSVL.

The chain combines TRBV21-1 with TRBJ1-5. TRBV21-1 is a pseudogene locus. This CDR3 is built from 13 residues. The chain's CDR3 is CASSERWNQPQHF. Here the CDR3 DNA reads TGTGCCAGCAGCGAACGGTGGAATCAGCCCCAGCATTTT.

CDR3 residues: CASTQNYGNEQFF. CDR3 sequence (DNA): TGCGCCAGCACCCAGAACTACGGCAATGAGCAGTTCTTC. V usage is TRBV5-1 and J usage is TRBJ2-1; D uncertain. This CDR3 contains 13 residues. V was pared by 6 bases and J by 6 bases, with 13 bases between. Looked up from germline, CDR1 is SGHRS and CDR2 is YFSETQ.

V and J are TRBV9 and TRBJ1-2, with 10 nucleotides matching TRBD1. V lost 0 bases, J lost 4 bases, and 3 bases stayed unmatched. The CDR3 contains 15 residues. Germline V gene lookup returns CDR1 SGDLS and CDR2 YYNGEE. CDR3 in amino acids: CASSVEDRGAYGYTF. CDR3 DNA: TGTGCCAGCAGCGTAGAGGACAGGGGGGCCTATGGCTACACCTTC.

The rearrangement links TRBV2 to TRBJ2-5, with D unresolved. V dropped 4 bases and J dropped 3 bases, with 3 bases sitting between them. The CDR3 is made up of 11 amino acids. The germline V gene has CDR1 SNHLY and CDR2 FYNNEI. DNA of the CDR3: TGTGCCAGCAGTGCCAAAGAGACCCAGTACTTC. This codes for CASSAKETQYF.

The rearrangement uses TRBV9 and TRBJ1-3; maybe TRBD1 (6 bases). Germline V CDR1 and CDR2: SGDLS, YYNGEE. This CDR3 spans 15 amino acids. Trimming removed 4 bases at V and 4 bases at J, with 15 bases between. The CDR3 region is CASSSITGQGNTIYF. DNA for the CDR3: TGTGCCAGCAGCTCCATCACAGGGCAAGGAAACACCATATATTTT.

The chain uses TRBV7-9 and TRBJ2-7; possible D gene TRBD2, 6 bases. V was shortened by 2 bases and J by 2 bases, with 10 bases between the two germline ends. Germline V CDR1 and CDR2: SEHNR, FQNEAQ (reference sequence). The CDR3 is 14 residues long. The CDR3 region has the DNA TGTGCCAGCAGCTTAAGCCAGCGGGCCTACGAGCAGTACTTC. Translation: CASSLSQRAYEQYF.

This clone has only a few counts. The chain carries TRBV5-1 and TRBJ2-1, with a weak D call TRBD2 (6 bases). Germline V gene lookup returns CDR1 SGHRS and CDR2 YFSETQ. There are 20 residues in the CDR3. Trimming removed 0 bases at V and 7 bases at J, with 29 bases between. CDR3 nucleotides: TGCGCCAGCAGCTTGGGACTGGTCGGGGGTAGGTCGCGGAAAGAGAATGAGCAGTTCTTC. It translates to CASSLGLVGGRSRKENEQFF. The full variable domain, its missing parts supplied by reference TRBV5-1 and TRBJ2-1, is KAGVTQTPRYLIKTRGQQVTLSCSPISGHRSVSWYQQTPGQGLQFLFEYFSETQRNKGNFPGRFSGRQFSNSRSEMNVSTLELGDSALYLCASSLGLVGGRSRKENEQFFGPGTRLTVL.

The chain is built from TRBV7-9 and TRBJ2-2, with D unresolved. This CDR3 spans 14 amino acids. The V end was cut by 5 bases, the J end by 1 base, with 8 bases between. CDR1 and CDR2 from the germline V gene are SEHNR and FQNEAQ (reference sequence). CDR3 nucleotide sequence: TGTGCCAGCAGCCTGGAGCAGAACACCGGGGAGCTGTTTTTT. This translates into CASSLEQNTGELFF.

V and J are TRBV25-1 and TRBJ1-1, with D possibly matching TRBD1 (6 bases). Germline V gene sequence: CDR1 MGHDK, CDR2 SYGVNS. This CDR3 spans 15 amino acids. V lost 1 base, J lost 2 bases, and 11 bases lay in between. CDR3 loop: CASSEWGGLNTEAFF. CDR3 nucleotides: TGTGCCAGCAGTGAATGGGGGGGGCTTAACACTGAAGCTTTCTTT.

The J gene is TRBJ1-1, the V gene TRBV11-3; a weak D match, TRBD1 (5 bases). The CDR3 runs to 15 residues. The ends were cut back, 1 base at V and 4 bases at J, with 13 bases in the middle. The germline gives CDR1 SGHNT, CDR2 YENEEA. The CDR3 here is CASSLGPGGITEAFF. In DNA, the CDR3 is TGTGCCAGCAGCTTAGGTCCGGGGGGGATCACTGAAGCTTTCTTT.

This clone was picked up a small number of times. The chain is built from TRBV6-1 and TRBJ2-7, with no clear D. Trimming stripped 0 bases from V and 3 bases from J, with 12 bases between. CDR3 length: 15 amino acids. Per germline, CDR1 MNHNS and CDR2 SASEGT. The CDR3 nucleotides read TGTGCCAGCAGTGAAGCGCTTCTACAGAGCTACGAGCAGTACTTC. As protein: CASSEALLQSYEQYF.

This chain's CDR3 is CASPRGAGSYEQYF. The CDR3 region has the DNA TGTGCCTCGCCTCGGGGGGCGGGATCATACGAGCAGTACTTC. This chain joins TRBV15 and TRBJ2-5; a weak D match, TRBD2 (7 bases). The J call may be in error: the DNA end matches TRBJ2-7 better. The CDR3 covers 14 residues. Germline lookup yields CDR1 LNHNV and CDR2 YYDKDF (reference sequence).

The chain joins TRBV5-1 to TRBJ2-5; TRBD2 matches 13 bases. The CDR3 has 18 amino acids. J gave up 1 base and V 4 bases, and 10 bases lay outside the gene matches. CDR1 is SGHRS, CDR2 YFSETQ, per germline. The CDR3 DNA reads TGCGCCAGCAGCGGGGGACTAGCGGGAATAAGTACCCAAGAGACCCAGTACTTC. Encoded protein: CASSGGLAGISTQETQYF. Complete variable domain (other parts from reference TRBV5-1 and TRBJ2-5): KAGVTQTPRYLIKTRGQQVTLSCSPISGHRSVSWYQQTPGQGLQFLFEYFSETQRNKGNFPGRFSGRQFSNSRSEMNVSTLELGDSALYLCASSGGLAGISTQETQYFGPGTRLLVL.

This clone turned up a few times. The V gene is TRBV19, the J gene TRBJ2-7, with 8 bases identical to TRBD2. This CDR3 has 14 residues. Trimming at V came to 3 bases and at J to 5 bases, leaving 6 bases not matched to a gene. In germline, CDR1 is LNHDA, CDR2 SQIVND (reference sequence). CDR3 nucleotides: TGTGCCAGTAGTATGGGAAGCGGGAGTCACGAGCAGTACTTC. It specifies CASSMGSGSHEQYF.

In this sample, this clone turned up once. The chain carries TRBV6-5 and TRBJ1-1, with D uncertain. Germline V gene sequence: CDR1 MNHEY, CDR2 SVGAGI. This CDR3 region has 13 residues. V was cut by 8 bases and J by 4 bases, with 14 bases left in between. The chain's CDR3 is CASQNREGTEAFF. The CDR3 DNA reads TGTGCCAGCCAAAATCGAGAGGGCACTGAAGCTTTCTTT.

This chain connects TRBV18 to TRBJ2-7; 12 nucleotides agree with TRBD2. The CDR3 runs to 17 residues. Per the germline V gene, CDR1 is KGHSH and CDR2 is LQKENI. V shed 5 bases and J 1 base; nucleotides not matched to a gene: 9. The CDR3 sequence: CASSVGLAGSGSYEQYF. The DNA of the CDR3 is TGTGCCAGCTCAGTCGGACTAGCGGGATCTGGGTCCTACGAGCAGTACTTC.

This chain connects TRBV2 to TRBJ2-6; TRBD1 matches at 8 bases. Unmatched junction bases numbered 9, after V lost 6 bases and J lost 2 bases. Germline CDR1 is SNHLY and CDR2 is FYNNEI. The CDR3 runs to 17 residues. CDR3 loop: CASRPARGPAGANVLTF. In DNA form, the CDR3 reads TGTGCCAGCAGACCCGCCAGGGGGCCTGCTGGGGCCAACGTCCTGACTTTC.

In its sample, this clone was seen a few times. CDR3 nucleotides: TGTGCCAGCAGTTACTCCGGGACAGTAAAACAGCCCCAGCATTTT. Its protein product is CASSYSGTVKQPQHF. This rearrangement joins TRBV6-5 to TRBJ1-5, with 7 bases aligning to TRBD1. The CDR3 is 15 amino acids. V lost 0 bases to trimming and J lost 7 bases; unmatched junction nucleotides: 6. Germline-derived CDR1 and CDR2 are MNHEY and SVGAGI.

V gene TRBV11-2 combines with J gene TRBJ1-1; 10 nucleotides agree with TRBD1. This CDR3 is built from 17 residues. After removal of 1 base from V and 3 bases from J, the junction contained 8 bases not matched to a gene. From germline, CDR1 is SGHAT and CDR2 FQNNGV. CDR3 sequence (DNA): TGTGCCAGCAGCTTAGGGGTCCGGGGACAGGGGCACACTGAAGCTTTCTTT. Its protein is CASSLGVRGQGHTEAFF.

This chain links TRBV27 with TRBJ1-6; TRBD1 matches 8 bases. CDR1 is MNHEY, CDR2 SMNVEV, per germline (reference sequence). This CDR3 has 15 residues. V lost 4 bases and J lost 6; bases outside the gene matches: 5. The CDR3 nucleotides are TGTGCCAGCAGTTACGACAGGGGTTTTAATTCACCCCTCCACTTT. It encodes CASSYDRGFNSPLHF.

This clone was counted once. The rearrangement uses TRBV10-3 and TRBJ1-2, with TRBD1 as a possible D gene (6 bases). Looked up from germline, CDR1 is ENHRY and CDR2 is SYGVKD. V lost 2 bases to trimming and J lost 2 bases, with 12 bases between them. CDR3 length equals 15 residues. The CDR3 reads CAISERGGANYGYTF. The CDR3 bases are TGTGCCATCAGTGAGAGGGGGGGCGCCAACTATGGCTACACCTTC.

The CDR3, as DNA: TGTGCCGCTAAGAGCTCTGGAAACACCATATATTTT. It encodes CAAKSSGNTIYF. This rearrangement joins TRBV28 to TRBJ1-3; no definite D call. The CDR3 consists of 12 residues. Germline CDR1 is MDHEN and CDR2 is SYDVKM. Trimming removed 11 bases at V and 0 bases at J, with 8 bases between.